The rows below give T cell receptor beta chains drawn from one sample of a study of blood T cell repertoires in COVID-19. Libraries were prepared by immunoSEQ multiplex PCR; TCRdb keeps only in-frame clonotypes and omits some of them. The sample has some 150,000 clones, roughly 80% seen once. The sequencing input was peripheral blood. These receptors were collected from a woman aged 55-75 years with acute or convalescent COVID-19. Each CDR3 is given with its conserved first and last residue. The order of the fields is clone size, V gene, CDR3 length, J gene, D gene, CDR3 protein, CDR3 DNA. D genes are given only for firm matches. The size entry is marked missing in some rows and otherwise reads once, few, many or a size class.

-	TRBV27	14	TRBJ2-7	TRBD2	CASSGLAGPYEQYF	TGTGCCAGCAGCGGCCTAGCGGGACCCTACGAGCAGTACTTC
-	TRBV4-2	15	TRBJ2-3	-	CASSQVASATDTQYF	TGTGCCAGCAGCCAAGTGGCTAGCGCCACAGATACGCAGTATTTT
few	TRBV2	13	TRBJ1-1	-	CASSLDANTEAFF	TGTGCCAGCAGTCTAGACGCGAACACTGAAGCTTTCTTT
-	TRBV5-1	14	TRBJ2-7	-	CASTLHWTNYEQYF	TGCGCCAGCACCCTGCACTGGACTAACTACGAGCAGTACTTC
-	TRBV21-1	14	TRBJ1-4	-	CARGQGATNEKLFF	TGTGCCAGAGGACAGGGGGCGACTAATGAAAAACTGTTTTTT
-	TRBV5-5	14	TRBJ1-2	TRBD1	CASSRQGTDYGYTF	TGTGCCAGCAGCCGACAGGGAACTGACTATGGCTACACCTTC
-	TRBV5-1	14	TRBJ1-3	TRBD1	CASSPGQVQDTIYF	TGCGCCAGCAGCCCCGGACAGGTCCAAGACACCATATATTTT
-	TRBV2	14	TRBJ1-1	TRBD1	CASTVTGGATEAFF	TGTGCCAGCACGGTTACAGGGGGCGCGACTGAAGCTTTCTTT
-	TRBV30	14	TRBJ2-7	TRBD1	CAWSKKDRSYEQYF	TGTGCCTGGAGCAAAAAGGACAGGTCCTACGAGCAGTACTTC
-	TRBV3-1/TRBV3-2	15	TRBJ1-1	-	CASSERSRGGTEAFF	TGTGCCAGCAGCGAAAGAAGTAGGGGAGGGACTGAAGCTTTCTTT
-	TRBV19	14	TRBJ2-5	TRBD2	CASSERLARETQYF	TGTGCCAGTAGCGAAAGACTAGCGCGGGAGACCCAGTACTTC
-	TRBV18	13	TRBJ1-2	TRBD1	CASSDRDNYGYTF	TGTGCCAGCTCAGACAGGGATAACTATGGCTACACCTTC
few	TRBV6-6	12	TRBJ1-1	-	CASGRGGTEAFF	TGTGCCAGCGGCAGGGGCGGTACTGAAGCTTTCTTT
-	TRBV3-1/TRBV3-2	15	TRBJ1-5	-	CASSPGVRMNQPQHF	TGTGCCAGCAGCCCCGGGGTTCGGATGAATCAGCCCCAGCATTTT
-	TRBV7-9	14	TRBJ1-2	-	CASSPGDRSYGYTF	TGTGCCAGCAGCCCCGGCGACAGGAGCTATGGCTACACCTTC
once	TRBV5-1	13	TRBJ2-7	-	CASSLLGQGEQYF	TGCGCCAGCAGCTTGTTGGGCCAAGGCGAGCAGTACTTC
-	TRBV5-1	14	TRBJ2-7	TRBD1	CASSSPGQGGEQYF	TGCGCCAGCAGCTCACCGGGACAGGGGGGCGAGCAGTACTTC
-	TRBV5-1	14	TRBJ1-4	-	CASRGGGGNEKLFF	TGCGCCAGCAGAGGCGGGGGGGGAAATGAAAAACTGTTTTTT
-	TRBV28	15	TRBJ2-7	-	CATRGSGAPYYEQYF	TGTGCCACCCGTGGTAGCGGAGCCCCCTACTACGAGCAGTACTTC
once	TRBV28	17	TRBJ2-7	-	CASSPDEGTEIRYEQYF	TGTGCCAGCAGTCCGGACGAGGGTACCGAGATTCGCTACGAGCAGTACTTC
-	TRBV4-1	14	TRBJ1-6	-	CASRADSYNSPLHF	TGCGCCAGCAGGGCTGACAGCTATAATTCACCCCTCCACTTT
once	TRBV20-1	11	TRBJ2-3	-	CSAPGPDTQYF	TGCAGTGCTCCAGGGCCCGATACGCAGTATTTT
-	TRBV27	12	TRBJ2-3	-	CASSFFPDTQYF	TGTGCCAGCAGTTTTTTCCCTGATACGCAGTATTTT
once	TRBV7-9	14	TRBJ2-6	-	CASIEGSGANVLTF	TGTGCCAGCATAGAGGGCTCTGGGGCCAACGTCCTGACTTTC
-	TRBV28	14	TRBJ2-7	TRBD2	CASSTGTRISEQYF	TGTGCCAGCAGTACCGGGACTAGGATTTCCGAGCAGTACTTC
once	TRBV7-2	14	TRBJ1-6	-	CASSSLSYNSPLHF	TGTGCCAGCAGCTCCTTGTCCTATAATTCACCCCTCCACTTT
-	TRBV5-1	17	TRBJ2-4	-	CASSLVIVGRTKNIQYF	TGCGCCAGCAGCTTGGTGATTGTGGGCCGGACCAAAAACATTCAGTACTTC